The following is a TCR beta chain sequence with its context. The sample is drawn from a study of blood T cell repertoires in COVID-19. The overall study: Specimens from acute and convalescent COVID-19 originated in the United States, Italy and Spain. The cDNA or gDNA used as material had been derived from T cells, B-cell-depleted T cells, or PBMCs.

Profiling relied on immunoSEQ multiplex PCR, and the TCRdb table lists in-frame clones only, not all of them. The sample shows approximately 120,000 clones, roughly four fifths of them seen only once. Individuals aged about 18 to 95 years were recruited from approximately 24 US areas. What the recovered Cohort 3 donors had was two negative PCRs, clearance, or symptom resolution. Trimming shortened V by 3 bases and J by 7 bases, and 13 bases separated the two germline ends. Germline V gene sequence: CDR1 SGHAT, CDR2 FQNNGV. The CDR3 extends over 15 amino acids. The sequenced material came from PBMCs or T cells enriched from blood (not recorded which). The chain has TRBV11-2 and TRBJ1-6, with D perhaps TRBD1 (6 bases). This sequence originates from a man aged 25-45 years who had recovered from COVID-19. CDR3 sequence reads: CASSLNRERNSPLHF. CDR3 sequence (DNA): TGTGCCAGCAGCTTGAACAGGGAAAGGAATTCACCCCTCCACTTT.